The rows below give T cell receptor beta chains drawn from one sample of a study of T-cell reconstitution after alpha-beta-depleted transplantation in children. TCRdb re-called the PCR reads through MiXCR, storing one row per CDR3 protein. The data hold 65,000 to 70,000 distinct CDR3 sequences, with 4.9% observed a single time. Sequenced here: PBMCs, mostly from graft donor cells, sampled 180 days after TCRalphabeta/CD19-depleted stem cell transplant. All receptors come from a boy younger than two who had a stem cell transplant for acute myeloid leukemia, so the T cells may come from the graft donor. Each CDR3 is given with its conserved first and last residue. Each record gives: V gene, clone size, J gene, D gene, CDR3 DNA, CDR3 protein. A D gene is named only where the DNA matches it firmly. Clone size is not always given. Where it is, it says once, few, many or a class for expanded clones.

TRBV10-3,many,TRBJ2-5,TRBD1,TGTGCCATCAGCCCCGGGACAGGGGTCCAAGAGACCCAGTACTTC,CAISPGTGVQETQYF
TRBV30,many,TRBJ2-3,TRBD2,TGTGCCACCCCTGTACCGGGACTAGCGGGGCCAGATACGCAGTATTTT,CATPVPGLAGPDTQYF
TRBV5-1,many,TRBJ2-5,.,TGCGCCAGCAGCTTGGCAGGTACTCAAGAGACCCAGTACTTC,CASSLAGTQETQYF
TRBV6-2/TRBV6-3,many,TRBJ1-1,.,TGTGCCAGCAGTACCCGTCAGCCGGGGACGACTGAAGCTTTCTTT,CASSTRQPGTTEAFF
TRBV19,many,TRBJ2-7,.,TGTGCCAGTAGTATATCCCGACAGGCTTGGGGTTTCGAGCAGTACTTC,CASSISRQAWGFEQYF
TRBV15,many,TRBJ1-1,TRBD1,TGTGCCACCAGCGGATCCCTGGGACAGTTGAACACTGAAGCTTTCTTT,CATSGSLGQLNTEAFF
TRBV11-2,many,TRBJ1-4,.,TGTGCCAGCAGCTTAGGCCTGTTTGGGGACCCTAATGAAAAACTGTTTTTT,CASSLGLFGDPNEKLFF
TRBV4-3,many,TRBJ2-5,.,TGCGCCAGCAGCCAAGATCCTCGAGAGACCCAGTACTTC,CASSQDPRETQYF
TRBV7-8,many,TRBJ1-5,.,TGTGCCAGCAGCTTATTGCAGGGTGGATATAGCAATCAGCCCCAGCATTTT,CASSLLQGGYSNQPQHF
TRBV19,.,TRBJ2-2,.,TGTGCCAGTAGTCCCCTTCGCGGCTTGGGCACCGGGGAGCTGTTTTTT,CASSPLRGLGTGELFF
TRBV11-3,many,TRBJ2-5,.,TGTGCCAGCAGCTTAGACCCATCCCTAACTCCGGAGACCCAGTACTTC,CASSLDPSLTPETQYF
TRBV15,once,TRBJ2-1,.,TGTGCCACCAGCGGGGGACGGAACAATGAGCAGTTCTTC,CATSGGRNNEQFF
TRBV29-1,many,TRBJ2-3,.,TGCAGCGCTCGGGCGTCCCGCACAGATACGCAGTATTTT,CSARASRTDTQYF
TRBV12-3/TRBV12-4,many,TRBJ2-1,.,TGTGCCAGCAGTTTCAGACAGGCCCTGGGTGAGCAGTTCTTC,CASSFRQALGEQFF
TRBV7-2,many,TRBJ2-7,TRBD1,TGTGCCAGCAGCTTAGCTGGGACAGCCTCCCCCTACGAGCAGTACTTC,CASSLAGTASPYEQYF
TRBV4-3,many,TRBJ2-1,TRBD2,TGCGCCAGCAGCCAAGCGGGGGGGGCCGGCTACAATGAGCAGTTCTTC,CASSQAGGAGYNEQFF
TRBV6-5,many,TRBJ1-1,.,TGTGCCAGCAGTTACTGGGTAGGCACTGAAGCTTTCTTT,CASSYWVGTEAFF
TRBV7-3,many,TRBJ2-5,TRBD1,TGTGCCAGCAGCTCTACGACAGGGGAAGAGACCCAGTACTTC,CASSSTTGEETQYF
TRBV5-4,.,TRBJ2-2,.,TGTGCCATCAGCTTGGCCAGCCTCACCTGGGAGCTGTTTTTT,CAISLASLTWELFF
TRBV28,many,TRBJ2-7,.,TGTGCCAGCAGAAGCCTTACCTACGAGCAGTACTTC,CASRSLTYEQYF
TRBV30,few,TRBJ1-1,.,TGTGCCTGGAGTACCTCCCGGGGGGGGAACACTGAAGCTTTCTTT,CAWSTSRGGNTEAFF
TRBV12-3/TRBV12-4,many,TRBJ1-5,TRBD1,TGTGCCAGCAGTTTCCGGACAGGGGCGAGTCAGCCCCAGCATTTT,CASSFRTGASQPQHF
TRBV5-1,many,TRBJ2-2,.,TGCGCCAGCAGCTTTATACTTCAGGCTCTGAACACCGGGGAGCTGTTTTTT,CASSFILQALNTGELFF
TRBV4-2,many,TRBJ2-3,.,TGTGCCAGCAGCCAATACAGGGACATAGATACGCAGTATTTT,CASSQYRDIDTQYF
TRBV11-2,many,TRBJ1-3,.,TGTGCCAGCAGCTTAACCCCGACCCTGTTGAGGAGAAACACCATATATTTT,CASSLTPTLLRRNTIYF
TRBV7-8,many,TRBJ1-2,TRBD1,TGTGCCAGCAGCATAGACAGGGGTGCTAACTATGGCTACACCTTC,CASSIDRGANYGYTF
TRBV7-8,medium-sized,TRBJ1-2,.,TGTGCCAGCAGCTCTGCAGGGTGGTCCTATGGCTACACCTTC,CASSSAGWSYGYTF
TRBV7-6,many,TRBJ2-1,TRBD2,TGTGCCAGCAGCTTAGATGGGACTAGATACAATGAGCAGTTCTTC,CASSLDGTRYNEQFF